This T cell receptor (beta chain) derives from a study of cytomegalovirus exposure and HLA in healthy donors. There are 15 residues in the CDR3. CDR1 MGHRA and CDR2 YSYEKL come from the germline V gene. The V segment lost 1 base and the J segment 7 bases; nucleotides outside the gene matches: 7. A multiplex PCR was run with 60 Vbeta primers and 13 Jbeta primers. Produced via immunoSEQ multiplex PCR; TCRdb's table is partial and in-frame only. The data contain 55,000 to 70,000 clones, roughly 80% of them singletons. This clone appeared a few times. The chain joins TRBV4-1 to TRBJ1-2; 9 bases line up with TRBD1. This TCR was recovered from a male donor in good health and CMV-seropositive. The sample taken for sequencing was PBMCs. The CDR3 loop is CASSQAGTGKIGYTF. CDR3 coding DNA: TGCGCCAGCAGCCAAGCCGGGACAGGGAAGATTGGCTACACCTTC.